What follows are 6 T cell receptor beta chains derived from one specimen sequenced in a study of T cell responses to AZD1222 COVID-19 vaccine. Sequencing used immunoSEQ multiplex PCR; TCRdb keeps in-frame clones, though not all of them. In the table there are around 140,000 clones, roughly 90% of which are singletons. Sequencing used peripheral blood, obtained on day 0 of AZD1222 vaccination. The receptors originated from an adult in good health.

The J gene is TRBJ2-7, the V gene TRBV6-1; 7 bases are shared with TRBD1. This CDR3 spans 14 amino acids. V lost 3 bases to trimming and J lost 1 base; unmatched junction nucleotides: 3. Germline-derived CDR1 and CDR2 are MNHNS and SASEGT. The CDR3 region has the DNA TGTGCCAGCAGTGAGCCGGGACAGTCCTACGAGCAGTACTTC. Translating it yields CASSEPGQSYEQYF.

This chain links TRBV4-1 with TRBJ1-1; D unresolved. This CDR3 is built from 15 residues. Germline CDR1 reads MGHRA; CDR2 reads YSYEKL. V was cut by 4 bases and J by 2 bases, with 14 bases left in between. CDR3 DNA: TGCGCCAGCAGCCCTAGAAGAGGGCGCAACACTGAAGCTTTCTTT. It translates to CASSPRRGRNTEAFF.

The V and J genes are TRBV19 and TRBJ2-5, with 9 nucleotides matching TRBD1. V dropped 6 bases and J dropped 5; count of bases not matched to a gene: 10. The CDR3 contains 15 residues. Looked up from germline, CDR1 is LNHDA and CDR2 is SQIVND (reference sequence). CDR3 sequence: CASSLRDRVGETQYF. CDR3 nucleotides: TGTGCCAGTAGCTTACGGGACAGGGTGGGGGAGACCCAGTACTTC.

This chain joins TRBV5-1 and TRBJ2-3; unclear D gene. The CDR3 is 15 residues long. CDR1 SGHRS and CDR2 YFSETQ come from the germline V gene. V was cut by 1 base and J by 0 bases, with 9 bases left in between. The CDR3 here is CASSLQEPSTDTQYF. In DNA, the CDR3 is TGCGCCAGCAGCTTGCAAGAGCCTAGCACAGATACGCAGTATTTT.

The chain combines TRBV9 with TRBJ1-1; 8 nucleotides agree with TRBD1. The CDR3 is 15 amino acids. J lost 4 bases, V lost 3 bases, and 8 bases had no gene match. Germline CDR1 SGDLS, CDR2 YYNGEE. The CDR3 is CASSETGGGFTEAFF. The CDR3 DNA reads TGTGCCAGCAGCGAAACAGGGGGTGGATTCACTGAAGCTTTCTTT.

This rearrangement joins TRBV12-5 to TRBJ1-2; weak D call: TRBD1 (6 bases). Trimming took off 0 bases at V and 8 bases at J, with 13 bases between the two ends. Germline V gives CDR1 LGHNT, CDR2 FRNRAP. There are 14 residues in the CDR3. CDR3 protein: CASGLVGGGKGYTF. The CDR3 nucleotides are TGTGCTAGTGGTTTGGTAGGGGGAGGGAAAGGCTACACCTTC.